This entry is about one TCR beta chain. V gave up 4 bases and J gave up 7 bases; unmatched junction bases: 11. The CDR3 has 16 amino acids. Germline V gene sequence: CDR1 SGHVS, CDR2 FNYEAQ. As processed by the authors: The authors estimated nucleated cell counts from reference gene primer amplification. Profiled with immunoSEQ multiplex PCR; TCRdb holds only in-frame clones, not every one. The V and J calls and the clone size are those of that table, but D and trimming were determined from the DNA. Among about 73,000 clones listed, about four fifths were seen once. These data belong to a study of blood T cell repertoires in COVID-19. Turning to the study itself: The origin of the acute and convalescent COVID-19 samples was the United States, Italy and Spain. From T cells, B-cell-depleted T cells, or PBMCs came the material, which was cDNA or gDNA.

Material: peripheral blood. V gene TRBV7-6 combines with J gene TRBJ2-2; 8 bases align to TRBD2. The clonotype was recovered from a man aged 45 to 65 with active COVID-19. CDR3 bases: TGTGCCAGCAGCTCCCCGGGGGGGGAGATTTTCGGGGAGCTGTTTTTT. Protein sequence: CASSSPGGEIFGELFF.